The rows below give T cell receptor beta chains drawn from one sample of a study of cytomegalovirus exposure and HLA in healthy donors. Here immunoSEQ multiplex PCR was the method, and the copy in TCRdb shows in-frame clones only, minus some. The repertoire holds roughly 68,000 clones, with more than 60% as singletons. The sequencing sample was made of PBMCs. All receptors derive from a male donor in good health and CMV-seropositive. The CDR3 runs from the conserved cysteine through the conserved F or W. D genes are given only for firm matches. Only some rows state a clone size, as once, few, many or a class for expanded clones.

len	v_gene	d_gene	abundance	j_gene	CDR3aa	CDR3nt
15	TRBV5-1	TRBD1	-	TRBJ2-1	CASSFWDRSYNEQFF	TGCGCCAGCAGCTTTTGGGACAGATCCTACAATGAGCAGTTCTTC
15	TRBV6-6	TRBD1	few	TRBJ2-7	CASSPGTADSYEQYF	TGTGCCAGCAGTCCCGGGACAGCGGACTCCTACGAGCAGTACTTC
13	TRBV10-3	TRBD2	-	TRBJ2-7	CASGLAEPLEQYF	TGTGCCAGCGGACTAGCGGAACCTCTCGAGCAGTACTTC
15	TRBV10-3	TRBD1	few	TRBJ1-4	CAISEQGGANEKLFF	TGTGCCATCAGTGAACAGGGGGGAGCTAATGAAAAACTGTTTTTT
11	TRBV6-5	-	-	TRBJ2-3	CASKRTDTQYF	TGTGCCAGCAAGCGGACAGATACGCAGTATTTT
13	TRBV6-5	TRBD1	-	TRBJ1-2	CASRSTGGYGYTF	TGTGCCAGCAGATCGACAGGGGGCTATGGCTACACCTTC
13	TRBV7-2	-	-	TRBJ1-1	CASSFQGPTEAFF	TGTGCCAGCAGCTTTCAGGGCCCCACTGAAGCTTTCTTT
12	TRBV29-1	-	-	TRBJ2-3	CSATIRPDTQYF	TGCAGCGCTACTATTCGCCCAGATACGCAGTATTTT
15	TRBV11-2	TRBD2	-	TRBJ2-1	CASSIAGSSYNEQFF	TGTGCCAGCAGTATAGCGGGGAGCTCCTACAATGAGCAGTTCTTC
13	TRBV5-4	-	-	TRBJ1-1	CASNADRVTEAFF	TGTGCCAGCAACGCGGACAGAGTTACTGAAGCTTTCTTT
14	TRBV9	TRBD2	-	TRBJ2-3	CASSIPGTRDTQYF	TGTGCCAGCAGCATCCCCGGGACTAGGGATACGCAGTATTTT
14	TRBV4-1	-	-	TRBJ1-1	CASSQLTSNTEAFF	TGCGCCAGCAGCCAACTTACAAGTAACACTGAAGCTTTCTTT
16	TRBV6-5	TRBD1	-	TRBJ2-3	CASSSPTGGPGDTQYF	TGTGCCAGCAGTTCGCCGACAGGGGGTCCGGGGGATACGCAGTATTTT
15	TRBV6-5	-	-	TRBJ2-7	CASSYAGPPPYEQYF	TGTGCCAGCAGTTACGCGGGACCGCCCCCTTACGAGCAGTACTTC
15	TRBV7-7	TRBD1	few	TRBJ2-1	CASSLDRGVYNEQFF	TGTGCCAGCAGCTTGGACAGGGGGGTATACAATGAGCAGTTCTTC
13	TRBV7-9	TRBD1	-	TRBJ1-2	CASSFRGPYGYTF	TGTGCCAGCAGCTTCAGGGGGCCTTACGGCTACACCTTC